This T cell receptor (beta chain) was sequenced in a study of blood T cells in healthy people across ages. Study-wide context: Template switching picked up about one barcoded beta molecule for each two T cells.

Combining a sample-barcoded 5' primer with a J-beta primer mix, a second PCR ran for about 6 to 11 cycles. MiXCR, applied by TCRdb to the 5' RACE reads, yields one record per CDR3 protein. The table shows roughly 2 million distinct CDR3 sequences, with around half occurring only once. Study-level findings and limits: Per million T cells, the diversity of TCR beta decreased roughly linearly as age advanced. Possibly confounding the expanded clonotype changes was the fact that donor CMV status was unknown.

Regarding this clonotype: Its specificity is not known.

From germline, CDR1 is SQVTM and CDR2 ANQGSEA. CDR3 size: 13 residues. Trimming took off 5 bases at V and 8 bases at J, with 18 bases between the two ends. Sequenced material: blood. The chain combines TRBV29-1 with TRBJ1-2; D perhaps matches TRBD1 (6 bases). The receptor comes from a woman between 35 and 50 years old in good health. The CDR3 region is CSVPGGGSKGYTF. The CDR3 nucleotides read TGCAGCGTTCCCGGAGGGGGGTCGAAAGGCTACACCTTC.